This T cell receptor (beta chain) was profiled in a study of T cell responses to AZD1222 COVID-19 vaccine (dated by TCRdb to the early 2020s). For the wider study: A total of 230 to 250 trial participants underwent TCR sequencing, of whom around 200 received two doses of AZD1222 and some 26 received two doses of the MenACWY control vaccine. Trial participants were enrolled into age subgroups of 18-55, 56-69 and 70-plus years, which contained approximately 150, 30 and 60 TCR-sequenced participants, respectively.

The CDR3 regions of human TCRbeta chains were analyzed by immunosequencing. The authors' pipeline ran thus. Repertoire TCRs were matched against a reference library of SARS-CoV-2-specific TCRs generated with the MIRA antigen-specificity platform. Breadth meant the fraction of unique TCRs that were SARS-CoV-2-associated, whereas depth meant the fraction of total T cells that were SARS-CoV-2-associated. Using the MIRA data, every spike-specific TCR was mapped to the spike region that the TCR reacted to and assigned to either a CD4 or a CD8 class. Log10-transformed breadth and depth values were compared by one-way ANOVA with Sidak's multiple comparisons tests. TCRdb mirrors the immuneACCESS table, restricted to in-frame sequences. Some clones are absent from its copies; in checked studies, under half trace to an unresolved V gene, and the reason for the others is unknown. V and J calls and clone size are those listed in that table; D and trimming were worked out from the DNA. This sample is represented by roughly 160,000 clones; roughly nine tenths of them were singletons. Around 4.4% of the sample lies in the top ten.

Comment on this clone: Its specific antigen is unknown. Base quality data are lacking; no much larger clone is found one base away.

Overall study outcomes, separate from this receptor: Because no samples from the day 14 peak response were available, repertoires could be characterized only after the peak T cell response. Reportedly, close to half of the unique spike-specific TCRs recognized epitopes lying outside the regions that are mutated in the B.1.351 and B.1.1.7 variants. Participants were mostly white British, with more females than males. The authors suggested clonal diversity may have been underestimated. Vaccine-associated CD4 TCRs spanned the whole spike protein, with dominant responses in regions 160-218 and 743-854. In the small 56-69-year group, the increase in depth fell short of significance, most likely because of low power. After two AZD1222 doses, both the breadth and the depth of spike-specific TCRs were significantly higher than at day 0 and than in MenACWY recipients. Conclusions about previously exposed vaccinees are limited, since just a handful of AZD1222 recipients were seropositive for SARS-CoV-2 at baseline.

Per the publication, the time point label means: baseline before first vaccination. The treatment or condition label here, explained by the study, means: meningococcal conjugate vaccine given as trial control. Samples from vaccinated people were obtained from the UK trials COV001 and COV002, which included a single-blind randomized controlled phase 2/3 trial of AZD1222 (ChAdOx1 nCoV-19) in healthy adults. For TCRbeta chain sequencing, PBMC samples from trial participants were taken at day 0 and at day 28 after the second dose. The CDR3 goes from the cysteine to the phenylalanine over 15 residues. Only the CDR3 DNA is retained, 45 bases long and in frame from the first base. For CDR1 and CDR2, the germline V gene lists KGHDR and SFDVKD. At the junction V is shortened by 4 bases and J by 5 bases, with 14 bases in between.

The chain links TRBV24-1 with TRBJ2-1; the D segment could be TRBD2, given 5 matching bases. This material consisted of peripheral blood, taken on day 0 of MenACWY control vaccination. The receptor's source is an adult in good health. The CDR3 protein is CATSEDSTGDNEQFF. The DNA reads TGTGCCACCAGTGAGGACTCGACCGGCGACAATGAGCAGTTCTTC.